The 9 T cell receptor beta chains reported below all come from one sample, sequenced in a study of technical replicates of blood from a handful of donors. Clones were read by immunoSEQ multiplex PCR, and TCRdb kept only the in-frame ones, dropping some. This sample has approximately 81,000 clones, with approximately 94% found just once. Sequencing was carried out using T cells isolated from PBMCs. The receptor set was obtained from a human donor in good health.

This rearrangement joins TRBV7-9 to TRBJ2-7, with 7 bases identical to TRBD2. The germline V gene has CDR1 SEHNR and CDR2 FQNEAQ (reference sequence). The CDR3 consists of 15 residues. Trimming removed 3 bases from V and 2 bases from J; junction bases left unmatched: 7. For the CDR3, the DNA is TGTGCCAGCAGCTTCGGGACTATGCAACCCTACGAGCAGTACTTC. This encodes CASSFGTMQPYEQYF.

This rearrangement joins TRBV7-2 to TRBJ1-1; maybe TRBD1 (5 bases). Germline V gives CDR1 SGHTA, CDR2 FQGNSA. This CDR3 has 14 amino acids. V was pared by 1 base and J by 5 bases, with 11 bases between. The CDR3 region has the DNA TGTGCCAGCAGCTTAGAAGGTCGGGGGACTGAAGCTTTCTTT. Its translation: CASSLEGRGTEAFF.

The V gene is TRBV5-6, the J gene TRBJ1-3, with TRBD1 matching 7 bases. CDR1 and CDR2 (germline): SGHDT, YYEEEE. With V trimmed by 4 bases and J by 0 bases, 7 bases remained unmatched. There are 16 residues in the CDR3. CDR3 sequence: CASSGQERSSGNTIYF. The CDR3, as DNA: TGTGCCAGCAGCGGACAGGAGAGGTCCTCTGGAAACACCATATATTTT.

In this sample, this clone turned up once. V gene TRBV15 combines with J gene TRBJ2-7; weak D call: TRBD2 (6 bases). CDR3 length: 11 amino acids. Germline V gene data show CDR1 as LNHNV and CDR2 as YYDKDF (reference sequence). Trimming cost V 8 bases and J 5 bases, with 10 bases left between them. CDR3 DNA: TGTGCCACCCTTCGCGGGAACGAGCAGTACTTC. Encoded protein: CATLRGNEQYF. Filled out from reference TRBV15 and TRBJ2-7, the complete variable domain reads DAMVIQNPRYQVTQFGKPVTLSCSQTLNHNVMYWYQQKSSQAPKLLFHYYDKDFNNEADTPDNFQSRRPNTSFCFLDIRSPGLGDTAMYLCATLRGNEQYFGPGTRLTVT.

This rearrangement joins TRBV6-5 to TRBJ2-2, with D possibly TRBD1 on 6 matching bases. CDR3 length equals 15 residues. Trimming took off 3 bases at V and 3 bases at J, with 11 bases between the two ends. Germline loops: CDR1 MNHEY, CDR2 SVGAGI. This chain's CDR3 is CASSYQQGYTGELFF. The CDR3 bases are TGTGCCAGCAGTTATCAACAGGGATACACCGGGGAGCTGTTTTTT.

The chain carries TRBV4-2 and TRBJ2-1; TRBD2 aligns across 10 bases. CDR3 length equals 15 residues. V gave up 1 base and J gave up 6 bases; unmatched junction bases: 3. The germline gives CDR1 LGHNA, CDR2 YNFKEQ. Here the CDR3 DNA reads TGTGCCAGCAGCCAAGCTGGACTAGCGGCCAATGAGCAGTTCTTC. It yields the protein CASSQAGLAANEQFF.

The J gene is TRBJ1-2, the V gene TRBV5-8, with TRBD1 identical over 11 bases. Trimming at V came to 4 bases and at J to 8 bases, leaving 1 base not matched to a gene. Looked up from germline, CDR1 is SGHTS and CDR2 is YDEGEE. This CDR3 comprises 12 residues. CDR3 residues: CASSRTGGGYTF. As DNA, the CDR3 is TGTGCCAGCAGCCGGACAGGGGGCGGCTACACCTTC.

The rearrangement joins TRBV7-2 to TRBJ1-2; tentatively, D is TRBD1 (5 bases). This CDR3 is built from 14 residues. Germline assignment: CDR1 SGHTA and CDR2 FQGNSA. Trimming stripped 6 bases from V and 8 bases from J, with 19 bases between. The CDR3 spells CASSLSGTPAGYTF. The CDR3 bases are TGTGCCAGCAGTCTCAGCGGGACTCCAGCCGGCTACACCTTC.

The chain recombines TRBV30 with TRBJ2-2; tentative D call: TRBD2 (5 bases). Germline V lookup: CDR1 GTSNPN, CDR2 SVGIG (reference sequence). The CDR3 totals 13 residues. Trimming pared 5 bases from V and 0 bases from J, leaving 7 bases between. As DNA, the CDR3 is TGTGCCTGGGGGAGAGCGAACACCGGGGAGCTGTTTTTT. Its protein product is CAWGRANTGELFF. Filled out from reference TRBV30 and TRBJ2-2, the complete variable domain reads SQTIHQWPATLVQPVGSPLSLECTVEGTSNPNLYWYRQAAGRGLQLLFYSVGIGQISSEVPQNLSASRPQDRQFILSSKKLLLSDSGFYLCAWGRANTGELFFGEGSRLTVL.